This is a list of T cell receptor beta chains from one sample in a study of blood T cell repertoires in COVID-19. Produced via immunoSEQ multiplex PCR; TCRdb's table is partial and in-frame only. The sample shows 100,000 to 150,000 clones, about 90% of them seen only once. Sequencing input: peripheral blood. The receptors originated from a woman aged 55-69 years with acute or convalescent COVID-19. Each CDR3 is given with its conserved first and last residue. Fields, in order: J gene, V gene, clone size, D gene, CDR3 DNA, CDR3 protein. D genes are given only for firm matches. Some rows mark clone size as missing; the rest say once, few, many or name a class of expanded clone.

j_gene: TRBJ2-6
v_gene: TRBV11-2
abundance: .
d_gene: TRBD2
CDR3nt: TGTGCCAGCAGGTCAGCGGGGGGCGCGGCTGGGGCCAACGTCCTGACTTTC
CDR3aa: CASRSAGGAAGANVLTF

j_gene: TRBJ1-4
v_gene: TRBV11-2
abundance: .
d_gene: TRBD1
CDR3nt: TGTGCCAGCAGCTTCGACAGGGGCAAAAATGAAAAACTGTTTTTT
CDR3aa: CASSFDRGKNEKLFF

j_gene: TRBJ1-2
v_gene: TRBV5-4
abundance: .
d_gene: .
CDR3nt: TGTGCCAGCAGCTTGGTACGAGGGTCGAGCGGCTACACCTTC
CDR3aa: CASSLVRGSSGYTF

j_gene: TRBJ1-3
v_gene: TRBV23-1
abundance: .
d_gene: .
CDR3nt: TGCGCCAGCAGTTGGGCCAACTCGGGAAACACCATATATTTT
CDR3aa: CASSWANSGNTIYF

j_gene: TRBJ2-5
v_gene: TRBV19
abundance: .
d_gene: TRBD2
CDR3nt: TGTGCCAGTAGTGCACCGGGACTAGCAGGGGAGACCCAGTACTTC
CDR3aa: CASSAPGLAGETQYF

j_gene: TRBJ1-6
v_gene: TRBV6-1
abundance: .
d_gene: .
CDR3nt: TGTGCCAGCAGTGAGGTGGGGGCCAGGAATTCACCCCTCCACTTT
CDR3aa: CASSEVGARNSPLHF

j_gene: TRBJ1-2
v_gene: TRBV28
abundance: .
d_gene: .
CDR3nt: TGTGCCAGCAGTCCGGGACATAACTATGGCTACACCTTC
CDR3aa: CASSPGHNYGYTF

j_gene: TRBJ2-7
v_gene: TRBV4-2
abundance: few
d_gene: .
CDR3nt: TGTGCCAGCAGCCAAGACAGCGGCTACGAGCAGTACTTC
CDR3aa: CASSQDSGYEQYF

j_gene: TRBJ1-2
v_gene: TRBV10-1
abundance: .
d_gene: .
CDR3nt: TGCGCCAGCAGTGAGTTCCAGGGACACGGCTACACCTTC
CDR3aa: CASSEFQGHGYTF

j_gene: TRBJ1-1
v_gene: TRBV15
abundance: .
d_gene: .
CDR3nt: TGTGCCACCAGCAGAGATCGAGGTGTCACTGAAGCTTTCTTT
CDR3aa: CATSRDRGVTEAFF

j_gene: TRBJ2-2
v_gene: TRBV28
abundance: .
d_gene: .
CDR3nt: TGTGCCAGCAGTTTAGGGGGCTCGGGCACCGGGGAGCTGTTTTTT
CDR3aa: CASSLGGSGTGELFF

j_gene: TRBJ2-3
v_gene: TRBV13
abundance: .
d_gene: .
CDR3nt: TGTGCCAGCAATTCAGGTGGCGGGCCCAGATATTTT
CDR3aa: CASNSGGGPRYF

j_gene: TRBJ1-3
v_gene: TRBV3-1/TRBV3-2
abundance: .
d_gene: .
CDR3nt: TGTGCCAGCAGCCAAGTTGGGGGGGCCCCTGGAAACACCATATATTTT
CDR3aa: CASSQVGGAPGNTIYF

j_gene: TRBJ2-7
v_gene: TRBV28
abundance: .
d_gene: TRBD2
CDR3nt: TGTGCCAGCACCCCTAGCGGGACGTCCTACGAGCAGTACTTC
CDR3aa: CASTPSGTSYEQYF

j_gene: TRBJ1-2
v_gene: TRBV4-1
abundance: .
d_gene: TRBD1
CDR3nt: TGCGCCAGCAGCCCCGCCGGACAGGGGGCATTGGAGTTTGGCTACACCTTC
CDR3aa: CASSPAGQGALEFGYTF

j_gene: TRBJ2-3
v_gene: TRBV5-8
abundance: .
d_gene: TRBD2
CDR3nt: TGTGCCAGCAGCTTGGGACTAGCGGGAGCAAACACAGATACGCAGTATTTT
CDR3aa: CASSLGLAGANTDTQYF

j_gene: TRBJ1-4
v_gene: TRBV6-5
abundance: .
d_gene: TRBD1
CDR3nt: TGTGCCAGCAGAATGACAGGGGCGCATGAAAAACTGTTTTTT
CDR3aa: CASRMTGAHEKLFF

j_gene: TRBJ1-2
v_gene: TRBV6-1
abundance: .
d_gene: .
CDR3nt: TGTGCCAGCAGTGAAGCCTCGACAGGTGCTAACTATGGCTACACCTTC
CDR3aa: CASSEASTGANYGYTF

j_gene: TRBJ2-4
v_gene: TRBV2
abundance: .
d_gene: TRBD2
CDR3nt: TGTGCCAGCAGTGGGCGGGAGGGCAAAAACATTCAGTACTTC
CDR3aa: CASSGREGKNIQYF

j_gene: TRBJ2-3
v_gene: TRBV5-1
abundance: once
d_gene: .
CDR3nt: TGCGCCAGCAGCCCACAGGACACAGATACGCAGTATTTT
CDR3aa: CASSPQDTDTQYF

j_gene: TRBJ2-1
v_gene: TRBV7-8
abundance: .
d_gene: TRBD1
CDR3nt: TGTGCCAGCAGCCGCGGGACAGGGAGTCAGTTCTTC
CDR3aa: CASSRGTGSQFF

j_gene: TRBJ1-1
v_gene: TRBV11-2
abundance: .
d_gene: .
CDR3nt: TGTGCCAGCAGCTTTGGGGCTGAAGCCTTCTTT
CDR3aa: CASSFGAEAFF

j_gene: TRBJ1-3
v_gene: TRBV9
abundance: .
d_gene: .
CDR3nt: TGTGCCAGCAGCGTAGGACGGAGCTCTGGAAACACCATATATTTT
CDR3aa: CASSVGRSSGNTIYF

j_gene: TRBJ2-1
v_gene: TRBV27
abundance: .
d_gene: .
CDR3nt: TGTGCCAGCAGGGGGTGGGAGGACATTGGGCAGTTCTTC
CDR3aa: CASRGWEDIGQFF

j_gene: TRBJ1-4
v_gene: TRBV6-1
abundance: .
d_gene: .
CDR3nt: TGTGCCAGCAGTGAGGGGACATCGAGCGAAAAACTGTTTTTT
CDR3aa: CASSEGTSSEKLFF

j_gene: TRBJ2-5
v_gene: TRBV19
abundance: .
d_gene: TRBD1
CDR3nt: TGTGCCAGTAGCAGGGACAGCAGGGAGACCCAGTACTTC
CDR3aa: CASSRDSRETQYF

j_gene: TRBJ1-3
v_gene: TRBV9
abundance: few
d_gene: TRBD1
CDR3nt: TGTGCCAGCAGCGTAGCAGCACAGGGGCGTGGAAACACCATATATTTT
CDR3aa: CASSVAAQGRGNTIYF

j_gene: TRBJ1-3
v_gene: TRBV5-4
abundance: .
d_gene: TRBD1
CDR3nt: TGTGCCAGCAGCTCGACAGGGGCGCAATCTGGAAACACCATATATTTT
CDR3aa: CASSSTGAQSGNTIYF

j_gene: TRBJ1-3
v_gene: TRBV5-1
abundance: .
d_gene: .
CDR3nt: TGCGCCAGCAGCCTGACTGTTAGCTCTGGAAACACCATATATTTT
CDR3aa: CASSLTVSSGNTIYF

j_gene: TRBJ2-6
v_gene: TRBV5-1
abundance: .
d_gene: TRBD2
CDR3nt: TGCGCCAGCAGCTTGCTTAGCGGGAGTGACCCTGGGGCCAACGTCCTGACTTTC
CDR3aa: CASSLLSGSDPGANVLTF

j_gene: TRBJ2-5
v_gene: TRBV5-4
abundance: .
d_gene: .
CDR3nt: TGTGCCAGCAGCTTGGCTGGGAGCGGGGAGACCCAGTACTTC
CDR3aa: CASSLAGSGETQYF

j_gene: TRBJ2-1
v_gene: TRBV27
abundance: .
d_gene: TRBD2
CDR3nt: TGTGCCAGCATGAGACTAGCGGGTGAGGGGCAGTTCTTC
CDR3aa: CASMRLAGEGQFF

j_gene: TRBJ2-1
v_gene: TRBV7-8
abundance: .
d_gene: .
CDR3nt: TGTGCCAGCAGCCCCGGAGTTGAGCAGTTCTTC
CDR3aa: CASSPGVEQFF

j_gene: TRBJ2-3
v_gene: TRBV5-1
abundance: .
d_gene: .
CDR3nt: TGCGCCAGCAGCTCCATGCCGGTGCCTAGCACAGATACGCAGTATTTT
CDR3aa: CASSSMPVPSTDTQYF

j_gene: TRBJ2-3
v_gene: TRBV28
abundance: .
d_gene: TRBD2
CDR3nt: TGTGCCAGCAGTTTAACTAGCGGGGGAAGCACAGATACGCAGTATTTT
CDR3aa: CASSLTSGGSTDTQYF

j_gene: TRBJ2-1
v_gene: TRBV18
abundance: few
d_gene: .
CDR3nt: TGTGCCAGCTCACCACCGGGGCGGGAGATAGAGAGGGGGTCCTACAATGAGCAGTTCTTC
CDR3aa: CASSPPGREIERGSYNEQFF

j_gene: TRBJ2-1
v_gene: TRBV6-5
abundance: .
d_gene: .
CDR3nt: TGTGCCAGCAGTTCCCTCAGCGGGTACTACAATGAGCAGTTCTTC
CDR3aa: CASSSLSGYYNEQFF

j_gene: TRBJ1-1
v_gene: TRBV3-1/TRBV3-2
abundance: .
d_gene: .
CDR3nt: TGTGCCAGCAGCAGCTCTAAATTTGAAGCTTTCTTT
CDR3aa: CASSSSKFEAFF

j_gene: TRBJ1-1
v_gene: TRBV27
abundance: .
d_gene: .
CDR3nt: TGTGCCAGCAGGGTGGGGGGGGCCACTGAAGCTTTCTTT
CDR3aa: CASRVGGATEAFF

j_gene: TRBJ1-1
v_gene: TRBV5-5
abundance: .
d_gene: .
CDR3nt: TGTGCCAGCAGCGGACAGAACACTGAAGCTTTCTTT
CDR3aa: CASSGQNTEAFF

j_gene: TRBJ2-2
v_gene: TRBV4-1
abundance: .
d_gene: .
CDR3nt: TGCGCCAGCAGCCAAACAGGAGCGAACACCGGGGAGCTGTTTTTT
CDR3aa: CASSQTGANTGELFF